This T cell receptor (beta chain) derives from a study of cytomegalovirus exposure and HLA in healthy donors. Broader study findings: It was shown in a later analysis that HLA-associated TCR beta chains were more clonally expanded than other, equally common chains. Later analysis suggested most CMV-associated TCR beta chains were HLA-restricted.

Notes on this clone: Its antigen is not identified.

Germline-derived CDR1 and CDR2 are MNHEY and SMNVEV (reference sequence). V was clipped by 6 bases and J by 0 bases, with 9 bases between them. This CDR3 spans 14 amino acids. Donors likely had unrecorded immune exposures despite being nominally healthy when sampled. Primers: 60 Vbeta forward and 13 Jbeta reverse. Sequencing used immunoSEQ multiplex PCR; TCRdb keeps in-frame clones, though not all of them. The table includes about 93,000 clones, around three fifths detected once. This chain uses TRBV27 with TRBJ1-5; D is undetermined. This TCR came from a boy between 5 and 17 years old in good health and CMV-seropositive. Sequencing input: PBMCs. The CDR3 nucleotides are TGTGCCAGCAGGATGTCGAGTAGCAATCAGCCCCAGCATTTT. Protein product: CASRMSSSNQPQHF.